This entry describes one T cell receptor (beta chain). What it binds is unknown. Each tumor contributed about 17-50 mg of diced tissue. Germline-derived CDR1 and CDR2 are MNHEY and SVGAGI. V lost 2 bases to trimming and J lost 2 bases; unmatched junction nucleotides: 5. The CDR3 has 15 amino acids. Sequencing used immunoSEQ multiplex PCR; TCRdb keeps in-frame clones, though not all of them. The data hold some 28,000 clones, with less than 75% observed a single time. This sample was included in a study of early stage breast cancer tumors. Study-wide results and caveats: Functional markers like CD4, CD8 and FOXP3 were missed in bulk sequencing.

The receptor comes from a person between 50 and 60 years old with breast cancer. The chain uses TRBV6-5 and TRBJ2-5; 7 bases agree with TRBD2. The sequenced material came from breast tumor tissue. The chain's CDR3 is CASSYGGSNQETQYF. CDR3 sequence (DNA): TGTGCCAGCAGTTACGGCGGGAGTAATCAAGAGACCCAGTACTTC.